This entry is about one T cell receptor beta chain. Data came from immunoSEQ multiplex PCR; TCRdb stores just in-frame clones and leaves some out. The sample records roughly 240,000 clones, approximately 83% being singletons. This sample was included in a study of blood T cell repertoires in COVID-19. This receptor was obtained from a woman in her 40s who had been exposed to COVID-19. The specimen was PBMCs or T cells enriched from blood (not recorded which).

CDR3 sequence reads: CASSPTGGISYEQYF. The CDR3 DNA reads TGTGCCAGTAGCCCGACAGGGGGCATCTCCTACGAGCAGTACTTC. J is TRBJ2-7 and V is TRBV19; TRBD1 matches 10 bases. The CDR3 is 15 amino acids. The trim removed 6 bases at V and 0 bases at J, leaving 5 bases unmatched. The germline V gene has CDR1 LNHDA and CDR2 SQIVND (reference sequence).